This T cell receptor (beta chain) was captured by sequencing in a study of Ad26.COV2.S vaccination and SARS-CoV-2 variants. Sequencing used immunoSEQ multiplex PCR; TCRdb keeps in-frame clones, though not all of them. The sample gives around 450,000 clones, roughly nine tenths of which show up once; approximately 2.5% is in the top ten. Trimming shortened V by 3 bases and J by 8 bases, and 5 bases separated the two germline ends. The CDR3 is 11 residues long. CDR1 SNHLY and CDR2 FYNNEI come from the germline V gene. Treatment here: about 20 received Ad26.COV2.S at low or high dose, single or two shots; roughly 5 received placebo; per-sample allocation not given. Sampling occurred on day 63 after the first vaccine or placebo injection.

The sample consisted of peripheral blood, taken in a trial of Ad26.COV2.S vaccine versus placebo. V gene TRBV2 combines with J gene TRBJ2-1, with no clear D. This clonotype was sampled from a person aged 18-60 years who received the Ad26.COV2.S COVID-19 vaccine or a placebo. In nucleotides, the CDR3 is TGTGCCAGCAGTGAGACCCATGAGCAGTTCTTC. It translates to CASSETHEQFF.